This T cell receptor beta chain stems from a study of blood T cell repertoires in COVID-19. TCRdb's copy holds only in-frame clones and misses some; the assay was immunoSEQ multiplex PCR. There are 250,000 or so clones in the sample; roughly 85% occur only once, and approximately 6.6% lies in the top ten. All exposed participants met a person with COVID-19 within 2 weeks before entering the study. Per the germline V gene, CDR1 is SQVTM and CDR2 is ANQGSEA. Trimming left V 6 bases short and J 4 bases short, with 6 bases between. CDR3 length equals 10 residues. The source is a woman aged 45-59 years who had been exposed to COVID-19. V is TRBV29-1 and J is TRBJ2-5; tentatively, D is TRBD2 (6 bases). Material for sequencing was PBMCs or T cells enriched from blood (not recorded which). CDR3 protein: CSVGGETQYF. Written as DNA, the CDR3 is TGCAGCGTCGGGGGAGAGACCCAGTACTTC.